This T cell receptor beta chain was sequenced in a study of identical twins (dated by TCRdb to 2015 to 2016). As for the study more broadly: To test whether fetal clonotypes persist, the study used deep sequencing on TCR alpha and beta repertoires from monozygotic twins, unrelated adults of various ages, and cord blood. To rule out contamination, replicate twin experiments were performed at different times with different library preparation protocols. What the research found in general, with its limitations: Because the same donors could not be followed over many years, the conclusions relied on cross-sectional statistical analysis. Zero-insertion analyses could be partly confounded by invariant T cells such as MAIT and iNKT, although diverse VJ usage argued against such confounding for most clonotypes. A weaker excess of twin sharing was found in beta out-of-frame sequences because the signal-to-noise ratio was lowered by fewer shared sequences. Fewer insertions were carried by abundant cord blood beta clonotypes; a weaker similar trend was observed in young adult naive repertoires, while no such trend was observed in memory repertoires. Compared with coincidental sharing between unrelated individuals, out-of-frame TCR alpha sequences shared between twins showed an excess of sequences with low generation probability. In monozygotic twins, recombination models systematically underestimated out-of-frame TCR alpha sharing, but the models matched the sharing seen between unrelated individuals.

All donors were healthy Caucasians. As concerns this clonotype: The antigen it binds to is not known. No much larger clone exists at a distance of one base, and base qualities are not known.

The library was generated by 5' RACE. Sequenced on an Illumina HiSeq 2000. A universal primer binding site was introduced by template switching, and a unique molecular identifier was present in the final cDNA, enabling accurate counting of TCR cDNA molecules. Specific primers in the conserved constant-segment region were used to synthesize first-strand cDNA for the TCR alpha and beta chains. To control for contamination, each cDNA library was double barcoded with a SMART-Mk sample barcode plus Illumina barcodes. TruSeq adapter sequences along with Illumina sample barcodes were introduced in two successive PCR steps. The TCR alpha and beta cDNA libraries were sequenced on the Illumina HiSeq platform using custom primers. As for the original processing: Unique molecular identifiers were extracted from raw reads with MiGEC, and CDR3 positions were determined with MiXCR. Recombination models were inferred per individual with the repgenHMM and IGoR tools using an EM algorithm. Shared clonotypes were analyzed with the tcR package in R, and sharing was normalized by the product of cloneset sizes. To study raw recombination without the effects of thymic and clonal selection, out-of-frame nonproductive sequences were analyzed. TCRdb cleaned the public reads at Q25 with fastp, built clones with MiXCR and kept in-frame beta chains. Each record represents a unique CDR3 protein, reported with the most common genes and DNA among its rows. Clone size and V and J calls follow TCRdb, not the original study. Counted in this sample were around 1.7 million distinct CDR3 sequences; less than 40% of them appeared once. The ten biggest clones cover under 0.35% of the sample.

This TCR came from a newborn girl in good health. The sequencing sample was made of cord blood.

The CDR3 amino acid sequence is: CASSNGTSGRANNEQFF. The DNA reads as follows: TGTGCCAGCAGCAACGGGACTAGCGGGAGGGCCAACAATGAGCAGTTCTTC. The chain was built from TRBV7-9 and TRBJ2-1; 16 central bases correspond to TRBD2. From the germline V gene (reference sequence), CDR1 is SEHNR and CDR2 is FQNEAQ. The germline V end is reduced by 5 bases and the J end by 5 bases; junction bases left unmatched: 6. From the cysteine through the phenylalanine, the CDR3 covers 17 amino acids. Just CDR3 DNA is preserved here, 51 bases in frame from base 1.